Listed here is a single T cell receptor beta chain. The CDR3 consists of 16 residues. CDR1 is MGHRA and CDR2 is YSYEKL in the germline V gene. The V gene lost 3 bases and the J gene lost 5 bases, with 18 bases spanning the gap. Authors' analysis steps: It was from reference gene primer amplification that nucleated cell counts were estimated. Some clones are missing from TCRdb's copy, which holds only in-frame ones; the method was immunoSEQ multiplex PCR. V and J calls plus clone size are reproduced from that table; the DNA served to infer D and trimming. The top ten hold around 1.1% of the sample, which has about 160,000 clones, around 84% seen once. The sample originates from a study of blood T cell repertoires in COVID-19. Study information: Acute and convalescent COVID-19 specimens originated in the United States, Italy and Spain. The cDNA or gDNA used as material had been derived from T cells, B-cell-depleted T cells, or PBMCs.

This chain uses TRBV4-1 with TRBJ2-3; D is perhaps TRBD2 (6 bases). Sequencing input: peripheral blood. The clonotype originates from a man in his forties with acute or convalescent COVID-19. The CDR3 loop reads CASSQNPGLRGDTQYF. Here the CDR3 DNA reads TGCGCCAGCAGCCAGAACCCGGGACTTAGAGGAGATACGCAGTATTTT.